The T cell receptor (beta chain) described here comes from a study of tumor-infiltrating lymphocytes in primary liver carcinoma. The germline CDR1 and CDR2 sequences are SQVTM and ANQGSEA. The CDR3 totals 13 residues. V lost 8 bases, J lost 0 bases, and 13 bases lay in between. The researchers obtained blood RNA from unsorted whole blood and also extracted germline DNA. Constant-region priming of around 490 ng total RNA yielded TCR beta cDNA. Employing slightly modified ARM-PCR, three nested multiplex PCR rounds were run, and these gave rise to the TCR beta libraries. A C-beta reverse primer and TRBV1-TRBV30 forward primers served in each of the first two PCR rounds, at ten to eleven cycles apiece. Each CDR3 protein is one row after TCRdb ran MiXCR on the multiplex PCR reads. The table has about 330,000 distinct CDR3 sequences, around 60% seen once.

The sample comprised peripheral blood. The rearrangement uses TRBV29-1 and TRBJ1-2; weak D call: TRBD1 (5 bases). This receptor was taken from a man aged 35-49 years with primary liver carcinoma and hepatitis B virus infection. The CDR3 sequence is CSIGEQANYGYTF. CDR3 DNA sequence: TGCAGCATCGGGGAACAGGCTAACTATGGCTACACCTTC.